This T cell receptor beta chain originates from a study of blood T cell repertoires in COVID-19. The overall study: Samples came from the United States, Italy and Spain, spanning acute and convalescent COVID-19. The analysed material was cDNA or gDNA that came from T cells, B-cell-depleted T cells, or PBMCs.

The CDR3 covers 15 residues. Germline lookup yields CDR1 SNHLY and CDR2 FYNNEI. After removal of 6 bases from V and 1 base from J, the junction contained 5 bases not matched to a gene. Per the original methods: Counts of nucleated cells, estimated from reference gene primer amplification, were obtained. TCRdb keeps only in-frame clones here, not all; method: immunoSEQ multiplex PCR. The V and J calls and clone size were taken over from that table, and D and trimming were inferred from the DNA. Seen here are approximately 270,000 clones, approximately 83% observed once, and the top ten hold approximately 2%.

The chain couples TRBV2 to TRBJ1-5, with 8 bases matching TRBD1. The sequence was collected from a woman between 45 and 60 years old who had recovered from COVID-19. Material: PBMCs or T cells enriched from blood (not recorded which). The CDR3 here is CASSGQGLSNQPQHF. The CDR3 nucleotides read TGTGCCAGCAGCGGACAGGGTCTCAGCAATCAGCCCCAGCATTTT.